What follows are 29 T cell receptor beta chains derived from one specimen sequenced in a study of cytomegalovirus exposure and HLA in healthy donors. The study ran its PCR with 60 Vbeta and 13 Jbeta primers. Using immunoSEQ multiplex PCR, the repertoire was profiled, and TCRdb retains in-frame clones only, with some absent. Altogether around 110,000 clones are present, around 64% being singletons, with the ten largest covering roughly 8.7%. Sequenced input: PBMCs. These receptors were obtained from a man aged 30 to 45 in good health and CMV-seropositive.

The genes are TRBV7-3 and TRBJ2-1; 13 positions agree with TRBD2. The CDR3 has 18 residues. V dropped 5 bases and J dropped 0; count of bases not matched to a gene: 7. Germline-derived CDR1 and CDR2 are SGHTA and FQGTGA. The chain's CDR3 is CASSLRTSGRPSYNEQFF. The CDR3 coding sequence is TGTGCCAGCAGCCTCCGGACTAGCGGGAGACCCTCCTACAATGAGCAGTTCTTC.

The rearrangement joins TRBV10-3 to TRBJ2-1; 13 nucleotides align to TRBD2. The germline CDR1 and CDR2 sequences are ENHRY and SYGVKD. Trimming removed 3 bases from V and 0 bases from J; junction bases left unmatched: 11. The CDR3 has 20 amino acids. The CDR3 loop is CAISESGLAGPRSSYNEQFF. In DNA form, the CDR3 reads TGTGCCATCAGTGAATCGGGACTAGCGGGACCCAGGAGCTCCTACAATGAGCAGTTCTTC.

This clone has only one observation. The chain uses TRBV5-1 and TRBJ2-3, with TRBD1 matching 9 bases. Germline V gene sequence: CDR1 SGHRS, CDR2 YFSETQ. Unmatched junction bases numbered 2, after V lost 5 bases and J lost 1 base. The CDR3 sequence is 14 residues long. The DNA of the CDR3 is TGCGCCAGCAGACGGGACAGGGGCACAGATACGCAGTATTTT. This codes for CASRRDRGTDTQYF.

The chain employs TRBV2 and TRBJ1-5, with no clear D. Germline CDR1 and CDR2: SNHLY and FYNNEI. Deletions cut 7 bases from V and 7 bases from J, with 14 bases between. This CDR3 has 13 amino acids. The CDR3 DNA follows: TGTGCCAGCACTGAGACCCCCGGGCAGCCCCAGCATTTT. Amino acids: CASTETPGQPQHF.

This clone has a handful of counts. The V call is TRBV9, the J call TRBJ2-7, with a weak D call TRBD2 (6 bases). CDR1 is SGDLS and CDR2 is YYNGEE in the germline V gene. The CDR3 sequence is 14 residues long. Trimming removed 1 base at V and 2 bases at J, with 10 bases between. In DNA, the CDR3 is TGTGCCAGCAGCGTATTGGCGGGGCCCTACGAGCAGTACTTC. Amino acid sequence: CASSVLAGPYEQYF.

The V and J genes are TRBV18 and TRBJ2-7; D not certain. The V and J ends lost 1 base and 7 bases respectively, with 17 bases between them. Germline CDR1 and CDR2: KGHSH and LQKENI. CDR3 size: 15 residues. The CDR3 protein is CASSPRGNSLWEQYF. The CDR3, as DNA: TGTGCCAGCTCACCACGAGGAAATAGTTTGTGGGAGCAGTACTTC.

The CDR3 region is CASSTREGITEAFF. The CDR3 DNA follows: TGTGCCAGCAGCACAAGGGAGGGGATCACTGAAGCTTTCTTT. V gene TRBV21-1 combines with J gene TRBJ1-1. TRBV21-1 is reported as a pseudogene. CDR3 length: 14 residues.

CDR3 nucleotide sequence: TGTGCCAGCAGTTTACAGGGGGCATCCTACGAGCAGTACTTC. This codes for CASSLQGASYEQYF. The chain couples TRBV6-1 to TRBJ2-7; TRBD1 matches at 9 bases. Per the germline V gene, CDR1 is MNHNS and CDR2 is SASEGT. This CDR3 contains 14 residues. V lost 5 bases, J lost 1 base, and 3 bases stayed unmatched.

The V call is TRBV7-2, the J call TRBJ1-1, with TRBD1 identical over 9 bases. The CDR3 spans 15 residues. The junction had 7 bases not matched to a gene; V was cut back by 6 bases and J by 2 bases. CDR1 SGHTA and CDR2 FQGNSA come from the germline V gene. CDR3: CASRLRTGDNTEAFF. The CDR3 bases are TGTGCCAGCAGGCTGAGGACAGGGGATAACACTGAAGCTTTCTTT.

This chain links TRBV4-3 with TRBJ1-4; the D gene is possibly TRBD1 (5 bases). The CDR3 runs 16 residues. CDR1 and CDR2 from the germline V gene are LGHNA and YSLEER. The germline V and J ends were trimmed by 0 bases and 5 bases, with 13 bases remaining between them. The CDR3 nucleotides are TGCGCCAGCAGCCAAGATATAGGAACAGGCAATGAAAAACTGTTTTTT. It encodes CASSQDIGTGNEKLFF.

This clone has a handful of counts. The chain couples TRBV29-1 to TRBJ1-1; D remains ambiguous. Germline V gives CDR1 SQVTM, CDR2 ANQGSEA. The CDR3 runs 11 residues. Trimming shortened V by 5 bases and J by 1 base, and 5 bases separated the two germline ends. The CDR3 spells CSVRENTEAFF. The CDR3 region has the DNA TGCAGCGTTCGGGAGAACACTGAAGCTTTCTTT.

This rearrangement joins TRBV27 to TRBJ1-1, with TRBD1 matching over 11 bases. V was clipped by 4 bases and J by 6 bases; unmatched bases: 1. The germline CDR1 and CDR2 sequences are MNHEY and SMNVEV (reference sequence). There are 13 residues in the CDR3. The CDR3 protein is CASSWDRGAEAFF. CDR3 nucleotide sequence: TGTGCCAGCAGTTGGGACAGGGGGGCTGAAGCTTTCTTT.

The chain carries TRBV6-1 and TRBJ1-1; 7 bases agree with TRBD1. Germline lookup yields CDR1 MNHNS and CDR2 SASEGT. J was trimmed by 4 bases and V by 8 bases; bases with no gene match: 7. This CDR3 region has 13 residues. The CDR3 region is CASVGPGGTEAFF. Here the CDR3 DNA reads TGTGCCAGCGTTGGACCAGGGGGCACTGAAGCTTTCTTT.

The chain combines TRBV11-2 with TRBJ1-4; D possibly corresponds to TRBD1 (5 bases). The germline V gene encodes CDR1 SGHAT and CDR2 FQNNGV. Trimming stripped 2 bases from V and 8 bases from J, with 18 bases between. The CDR3 consists of 16 residues. CDR3 sequence: CASSLLAGTVGEKLFF. Here the CDR3 DNA reads TGTGCCAGCAGCTTACTAGCTGGGACTGTGGGGGAAAAACTGTTTTTT.

The chain employs TRBV5-1 and TRBJ1-1; 8 nucleotides align to TRBD1. Unmatched junction bases numbered 11, after V lost 4 bases and J lost 0 bases. There are 17 residues in the CDR3. Looked up from germline, CDR1 is SGHRS and CDR2 is YFSETQ. The CDR3 region has the DNA TGCGCCAGCAGCGCGGGACAGGTGCACATGATGAACACTGAAGCTTTCTTT. Translating it yields CASSAGQVHMMNTEAFF.

This clone was counted a single time. This chain joins TRBV10-3 and TRBJ2-1; 8 bases align to TRBD2. CDR3 length equals 18 residues. CDR1 ENHRY and CDR2 SYGVKD come from the germline V gene. Losses at the gene ends were 7 bases for V and 6 bases for J; bases not matched to a gene: 20. This chain's CDR3 is CAITHGAGGPPPGNEQFF. The CDR3 region has the DNA TGTGCCATCACCCACGGGGCGGGGGGCCCCCCTCCGGGCAATGAGCAGTTCTTC.

The CDR3 coding sequence is TGTGCCAGCAGCTTAGACCCCGGTAGGGGCAGGGGGCATATAACCCAGTACTTC. Translation gives CASSLDPGRGRGHITQYF. The V and J genes are TRBV11-3 and TRBJ2-5; 8 bases are shared with TRBD1. The V and J ends lost 0 bases and 8 bases, in that order; junction bases with no gene match: 17. This CDR3 comprises 18 residues. Germline CDR1 SGHNT, CDR2 YENEEA.

This chain links TRBV14 with TRBJ2-1; 11 positions match TRBD2. Germline CDR1 and CDR2: SGHDN and FVKESK. V dropped 7 bases and J dropped 3; count of bases not matched to a gene: 5. CDR3 size: 15 residues. CDR3 amino acids: CASMIAGGLYNEQFF. In DNA form, the CDR3 reads TGTGCCAGCATGATAGCGGGGGGGCTCTACAATGAGCAGTTCTTC.

There are a few counts of this clone. The chain joins TRBV7-8 to TRBJ1-6; 9 bases line up with TRBD1. This CDR3 comprises 14 residues. Germline V gives CDR1 SGHVS, CDR2 FQNEAQ. Unmatched junction bases numbered 2, after V lost 3 bases and J lost 8 bases. CDR3 in DNA: TGTGCCAGCAGCTTGGGACAGGGTTATTCACCCCTCCACTTT. As protein: CASSLGQGYSPLHF.

J is TRBJ2-1 and V is TRBV18; 11 bases agree with TRBD2. This CDR3 comprises 14 residues. Germline V gives CDR1 KGHSH, CDR2 LQKENI. V gave up 5 bases and J gave up 5 bases; unmatched junction bases: 2. Here the CDR3 reads CASSGGLADNEQFF. CDR3 in DNA: TGTGCCAGCTCAGGGGGACTAGCGGACAATGAGCAGTTCTTC.

V and J are TRBV7-8 and TRBJ2-7; unclear D gene. V was clipped by 1 base and J by 3 bases, with 7 bases between them. CDR1 is SGHVS and CDR2 is FQNEAQ in the germline V gene. The CDR3 covers 13 residues. CDR3 sequence: CASSLGVNYEQYV. Written as DNA, the CDR3 is TGTGCCAGCAGCTTAGGGGTGAACTACGAGCAGTACGTC.

The chain is built from TRBV28 and TRBJ2-3; possible D gene TRBD2, 7 bases. The V gene's germline CDR1 is MDHEN and CDR2 SYDVKM. The germline V and J ends were trimmed by 5 bases and 3 bases, with 15 bases remaining between them. The CDR3 is 15 amino acids. CDR3 protein: CASSPSGGRTDTQYF. As DNA, the CDR3 is TGTGCCAGCAGTCCCTCGGGGGGCCGGACAGATACGCAGTATTTT.

The genes are TRBV5-1 and TRBJ2-5, with 8 bases that match TRBD1. This CDR3 has 16 amino acids. With V trimmed by 0 bases and J by 1 base, 5 bases remained unmatched. The germline V gene has CDR1 SGHRS and CDR2 YFSETQ. As DNA, the CDR3 is TGCGCCAGCAGCTTGGCCGGGACAGGAGTCCAAGAGACCCAGTACTTC. Residues: CASSLAGTGVQETQYF.

The chain recombines TRBV6-5 with TRBJ1-2; no clear D. V lost 5 bases and J 0 bases, leaving 13 bases between the germline ends. The CDR3 runs to 15 residues. Germline V gives CDR1 MNHEY, CDR2 SVGAGI. The CDR3 DNA reads as TGTGCCAGCAGTGCCCGCCGAACAGCTAACTATGGCTACACCTTC. This sequence encodes CASSARRTANYGYTF.

This chain uses TRBV2 with TRBJ2-3, with D tentatively TRBD2 (7 bases). Between the trimmed V and J ends, which lost 3 bases and 2 bases, there was a span of 15 bases. The CDR3 has 16 amino acids. The V gene's germline CDR1 is SNHLY and CDR2 FYNNEI. The CDR3 reads CASSELGGGATDTQYF. The CDR3 nucleotides read TGTGCCAGCAGTGAGCTAGGTGGGGGGGCCACAGATACGCAGTATTTT.

As to this clone: One junction end disagrees with the germline gene, perhaps due to a read error. The CDR3 sequence is CASGPYGQSPFF. CDR3 coding DNA: TGTGCTAGTGGTCCCTATGGACAGTCCCCCTTTTTC. This chain links TRBV12-5 with TRBJ2-7, with D perhaps matching TRBD1 (6 bases). This CDR3 comprises 12 residues. Germline CDR1 and CDR2: LGHNT and FRNRAP.

V usage is TRBV28 and J usage is TRBJ2-7; D is perhaps TRBD2 (5 bases). V shed 3 bases and J shed 4 bases, with 13 bases lying between them. The CDR3 covers 14 residues. Germline CDR1 reads MDHEN; CDR2 reads SYDVKM. In DNA form, the CDR3 reads TGTGCCAGCAGTTTTAGTAGCGCGCCTTACGAGCAGTACGTC. Translating it yields CASSFSSAPYEQYV.

This sequence joins TRBV6-5 and TRBJ1-1, with a weak D call TRBD1 (6 bases). Between the trimmed V and J ends, which lost 6 bases and 1 base, there was a span of 12 bases. The CDR3 is 14 amino acids. Germline values: CDR1 MNHEY, CDR2 SVGAGI. The CDR3 here is CASSLSQGNTEAFF. The DNA for the CDR3 is TGTGCCAGCAGCCTTTCACAGGGGAACACTGAAGCTTTCTTT.

The sample holds one count of this clone. The J gene is TRBJ2-2, the V gene TRBV29-1, with 7 bases lining up with TRBD1. The ends lost 7 bases at V and 7 bases at J; junction bases unmatched: 6. There are 12 residues in the CDR3. The germline gives CDR1 SQVTM, CDR2 ANQGSEA. CDR3 nucleotides: TGCAGCGGGCAGGGGGATGACGGGGAGCTGTTTTTT. Translating gives CSGQGDDGELFF.